These 6 T cell receptor beta chains share one sample of origin, sequenced in a study of response to subunit inactivated influenza vaccine. TCRdb re-derived calls from the RT-PCR reads in MiXCR, one entry per CDR3 protein. The sample lists 400,000 to 650,000 distinct CDR3 sequences, roughly 7.9% seen once, with about an eighth in the top ten. Sequencing was performed on PBMCs from blood, taken about 23 months after vaccination. These receptors came from a man aged 50 to 75 who received an inactivated influenza vaccine.

This clonotype was seen many times. V and J are TRBV4-1 and TRBJ2-1, with TRBD1 matching over 11 bases. CDR1 and CDR2 from the germline V gene are MGHRA and YSYEKL. The CDR3 extends over 16 amino acids. Germline trimming cut 2 bases from V and 7 bases from J; bases unmatched to any gene: 7. The CDR3 protein is CASSQSGQGAANEQFF. The CDR3 DNA reads as TGCGCCAGCAGCCAATCCGGACAGGGGGCGGCGAATGAGCAGTTCTTC.

The sample holds a few counts of this clonotype. V and J are TRBV5-5 and TRBJ2-2; D might be TRBD1 (6 bases). V dropped 1 base and J dropped 1 base, with 11 bases sitting between them. Germline CDR1 is SGHKS and CDR2 is YYEKEE (reference sequence). This CDR3 has 16 residues. In DNA, the CDR3 is TGTGCCAGCAGCTTGTGGGGGACACGGAACACCGGGGAGCTGTTTTTT. Translating gives CASSLWGTRNTGELFF.

The rearrangement uses TRBV9 and TRBJ2-3, with TRBD1 as a possible D gene (6 bases). Germline V gene sequence: CDR1 SGDLS, CDR2 YYNGEE. This CDR3 spans 16 amino acids. The ends were cut back, 4 bases at V and 2 bases at J, with 17 bases in the middle. The CDR3 nucleotides are TGTGCCAGCAGCTATACTGACAGGCCCGTCACAGATACGCAGTATTTT. The encoded protein is CASSYTDRPVTDTQYF.

This clonotype has a count of ten or more. The genes are TRBV6-1 and TRBJ1-6; D ambiguous. Trimming took off 4 bases at V and 7 bases at J, with 17 bases between the two ends. Germline lookup yields CDR1 MNHNS and CDR2 SASEGT. The CDR3 covers 16 residues. CDR3 amino acids: CASSGSYRAENSPLHF. CDR3 nucleotide sequence: TGTGCCAGCAGTGGATCCTACCGGGCCGAGAATTCACCCCTCCACTTT.

The V and J genes are TRBV4-1 and TRBJ2-1, with TRBD2 as a possible D gene (6 bases). V dropped 5 bases and J dropped 2 bases, with 16 bases sitting between them. CDR3 length equals 16 residues. Germline CDR1 and CDR2: MGHRA and YSYEKL. CDR3 amino acids: CASSETRGNPYNEQFF. The CDR3 DNA reads TGCGCCAGCAGCGAAACCCGGGGGAACCCCTACAATGAGCAGTTCTTC.

This clonotype was counted between two and nine times. This chain connects TRBV5-1 to TRBJ1-5; D unresolved. CDR3 length equals 14 residues. In germline, CDR1 is SGHRS, CDR2 YFSETQ. Trimming cost V 4 bases and J 0 bases, with 8 bases left between them. The CDR3 sequence is CASSPDPSNQPQHF. In DNA, the CDR3 is TGCGCCAGCAGCCCGGACCCTAGCAATCAGCCCCAGCATTTT.